This TCR beta chain is drawn from a study of cytomegalovirus exposure and HLA in healthy donors. Study observations and caveats: Reports state that TCR beta sequences accurately predicted most subjects' HLA-A and HLA-B alleles. TCR beta V- and J-gene trimming, according to a later analysis, was linked to a missense DCLRE1C variant. Rare sequences made up most TCRs, while some public TCRs were found in many donors.

A note on this clone: Its cognate antigen is unknown.

PCR primers comprised 60 Vbeta and 13 Jbeta primers. Only in-frame clones appear in the TCRdb table, and some are missing; sequencing was by immunoSEQ multiplex PCR. The sample holds 150,000 to 200,000 clones, roughly 73% seen once. Germline-derived CDR1 and CDR2 are LNHDA and SQIVND (reference sequence). The V segment lost 7 bases and the J segment 9 bases; nucleotides outside the gene matches: 6. The CDR3 consists of 12 residues. This sequence was found in a young woman in good health and CMV-seronegative. The V gene is TRBV19, the J gene TRBJ2-7; 10 bases fit TRBD1. Sequencing was done on a sample of PBMCs. The CDR3 region has the DNA TGTGCCAGTAACACCGGGACAGGGGTGCAGTACTTC. This sequence encodes CASNTGTGVQYF.